The present T cell receptor (beta chain) was sequenced within a study of cytomegalovirus exposure and HLA in healthy donors. Study-wide points: A likely sequencing artifact accounted for one observed cluster of highly shared sequence variants.

13 Jbeta primers and 60 Vbeta primers were used for the PCR. Libraries were prepared by immunoSEQ multiplex PCR; TCRdb keeps only in-frame clonotypes and omits some of them. The sample lists roughly 200,000 clones, more than 85% seen once, with approximately 1% in the top ten. With regard to this clone: Its antigen is undetermined.

The CDR3 sequence is 12 residues long. Per germline, CDR1 SGHAT and CDR2 FQNNGV. The V end was cut by 2 bases, the J end by 2 bases, with 4 bases between. The TCR was taken from a young woman in good health and CMV-seronegative. The chain is built from TRBV11-2 and TRBJ2-7; unclear D gene. Input material: PBMCs. The CDR3 DNA sequence: TGTGCCAGCAGCTTACCCGCCTACGAGCAGTACTTC. Translation: CASSLPAYEQYF.